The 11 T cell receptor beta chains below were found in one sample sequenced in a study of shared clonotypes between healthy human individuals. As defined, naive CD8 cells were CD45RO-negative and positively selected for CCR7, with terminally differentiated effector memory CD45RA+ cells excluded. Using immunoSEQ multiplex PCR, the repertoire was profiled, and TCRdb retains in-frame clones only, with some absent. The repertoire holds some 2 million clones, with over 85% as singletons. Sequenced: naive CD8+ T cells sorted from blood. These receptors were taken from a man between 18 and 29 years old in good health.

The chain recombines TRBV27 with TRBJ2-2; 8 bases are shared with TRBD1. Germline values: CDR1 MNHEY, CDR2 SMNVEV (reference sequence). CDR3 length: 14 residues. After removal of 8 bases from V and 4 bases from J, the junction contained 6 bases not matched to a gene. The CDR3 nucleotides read TGTGCCAGCGCCCAGGGGGCGCGCACCGGGGAGCTGTTTTTT. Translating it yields CASAQGARTGELFF.

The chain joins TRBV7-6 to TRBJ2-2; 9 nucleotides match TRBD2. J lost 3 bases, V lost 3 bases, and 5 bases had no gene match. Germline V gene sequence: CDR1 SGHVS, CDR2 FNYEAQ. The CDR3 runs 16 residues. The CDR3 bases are TGTGCCAGCAGCTTCGGCGGGGGGGCCCACACCGGGGAGCTGTTTTTT. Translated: CASSFGGGAHTGELFF.

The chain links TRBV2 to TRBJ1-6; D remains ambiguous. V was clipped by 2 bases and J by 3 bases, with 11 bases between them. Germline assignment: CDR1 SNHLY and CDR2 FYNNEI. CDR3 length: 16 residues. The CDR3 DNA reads TGTGCCAGCAGTGAATACCCGACGGACTATAATTCACCCCTCCACTTT. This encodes CASSEYPTDYNSPLHF.

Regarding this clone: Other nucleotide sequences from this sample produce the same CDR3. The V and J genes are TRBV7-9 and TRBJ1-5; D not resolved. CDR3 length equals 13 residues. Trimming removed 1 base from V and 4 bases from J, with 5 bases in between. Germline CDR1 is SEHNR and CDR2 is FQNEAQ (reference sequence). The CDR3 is CASSLDGNQPQHF. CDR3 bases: TGTGCCAGCAGCTTAGACGGAAATCAGCCCCAGCATTTT.

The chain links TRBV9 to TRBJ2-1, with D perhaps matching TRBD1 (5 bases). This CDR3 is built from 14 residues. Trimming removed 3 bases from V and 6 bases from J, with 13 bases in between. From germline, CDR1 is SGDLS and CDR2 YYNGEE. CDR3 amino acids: CASSASGSSNEQFF. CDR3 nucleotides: TGTGCCAGCAGCGCCTCAGGGTCTAGCAATGAGCAGTTCTTC.

This CDR3 is CASSHTFGANVLTF. The CDR3 nucleotides read TGCGCCAGCAGCCACACCTTTGGGGCCAACGTCCTGACTTTC. V usage is TRBV4-1 and J usage is TRBJ2-6, with D unresolved. Germline V gene lookup returns CDR1 MGHRA and CDR2 YSYEKL. This CDR3 spans 14 amino acids. The V end was cut by 3 bases, the J end by 3 bases, with 6 bases between.

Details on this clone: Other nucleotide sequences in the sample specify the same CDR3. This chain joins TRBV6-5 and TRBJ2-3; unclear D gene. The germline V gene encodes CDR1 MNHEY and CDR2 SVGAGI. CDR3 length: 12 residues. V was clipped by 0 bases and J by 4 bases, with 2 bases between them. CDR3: CASSYSPDTQYF. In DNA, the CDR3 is TGTGCCAGCAGTTACTCTCCAGATACGCAGTATTTT.

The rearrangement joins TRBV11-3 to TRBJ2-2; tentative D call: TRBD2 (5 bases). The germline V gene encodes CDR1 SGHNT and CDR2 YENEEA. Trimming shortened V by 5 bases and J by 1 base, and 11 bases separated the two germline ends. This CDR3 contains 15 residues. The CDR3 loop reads CASSPARENTGELFF. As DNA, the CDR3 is TGTGCCAGCAGCCCGGCACGGGAGAACACCGGGGAGCTGTTTTTT.

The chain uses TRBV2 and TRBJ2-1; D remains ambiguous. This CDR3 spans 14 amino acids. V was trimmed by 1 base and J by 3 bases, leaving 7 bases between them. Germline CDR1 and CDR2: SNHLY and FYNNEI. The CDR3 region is CASSEGNSYNEQFF. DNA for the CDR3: TGTGCCAGCAGTGAAGGTAACAGCTACAATGAGCAGTTCTTC.

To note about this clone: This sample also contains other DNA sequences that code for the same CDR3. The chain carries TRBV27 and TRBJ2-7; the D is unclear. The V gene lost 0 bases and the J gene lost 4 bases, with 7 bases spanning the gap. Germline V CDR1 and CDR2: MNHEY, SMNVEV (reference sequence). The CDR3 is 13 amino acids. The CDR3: CASSLSPNYEQYF. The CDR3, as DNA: TGTGCCAGCAGTTTATCCCCCAATTACGAGCAGTACTTC.

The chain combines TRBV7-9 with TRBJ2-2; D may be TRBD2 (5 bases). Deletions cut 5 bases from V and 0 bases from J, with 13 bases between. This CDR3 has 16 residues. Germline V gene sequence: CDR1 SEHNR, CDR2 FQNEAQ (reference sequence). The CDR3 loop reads CASSPTRPANTGELFF. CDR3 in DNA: TGTGCCAGCAGCCCAACTAGGCCCGCGAACACCGGGGAGCTGTTTTTT.